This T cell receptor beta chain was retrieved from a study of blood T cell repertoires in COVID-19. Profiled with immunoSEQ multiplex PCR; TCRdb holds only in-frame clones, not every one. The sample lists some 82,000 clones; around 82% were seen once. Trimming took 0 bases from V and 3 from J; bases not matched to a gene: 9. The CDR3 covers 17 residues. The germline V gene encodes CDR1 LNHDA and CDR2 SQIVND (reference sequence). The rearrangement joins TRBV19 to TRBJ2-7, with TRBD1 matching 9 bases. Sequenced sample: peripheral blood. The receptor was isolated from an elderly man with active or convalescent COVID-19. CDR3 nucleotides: TGTGCCAGTAGTATAGATGGGGGGGACAGGGCGTTCTACGAGCAGTACTTC. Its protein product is CASSIDGGDRAFYEQYF.